The rows below give T cell receptor beta chains drawn from one sample of a study of blood T cell repertoires in COVID-19. Profiling relied on immunoSEQ multiplex PCR, and the TCRdb table lists in-frame clones only, not all of them. The top ten clones hold approximately 4.4% of a sample with 77,000 or so clones, about 87% of them seen once. Sequencing was performed on peripheral blood. The receptor source for this set is a man aged 45-60 years with active COVID-19. The CDR3 runs from the conserved cysteine through the conserved F or W. The order of the fields is CDR3 protein, CDR3 length, D gene, V gene, clone size. A D gene is named only where the DNA matches it firmly. Only some rows state a clone size, as once, few, many or a class for expanded clones.

CDR3aa: CASRANLGGNTGELFF; len: 16; d_gene: NA; v_gene: TRBV28; abundance: NA
CDR3aa: CASSFPHYEQYF; len: 12; d_gene: NA; v_gene: TRBV28; abundance: NA
CDR3aa: CASSPTGGSGNTIYF; len: 15; d_gene: NA; v_gene: TRBV18; abundance: NA
CDR3aa: CASSPDSYRYEQYF; len: 14; d_gene: NA; v_gene: TRBV9; abundance: NA
CDR3aa: CASRFPRDRAPRDGNTIYF; len: 19; d_gene: TRBD1; v_gene: TRBV11-3; abundance: NA
CDR3aa: CASGSTGTGLGETQYF; len: 16; d_gene: TRBD1; v_gene: TRBV11-2; abundance: NA
CDR3aa: CASSLRTGTTRNNEQFF; len: 17; d_gene: TRBD1; v_gene: TRBV5-6; abundance: NA
CDR3aa: CASSLGLAGSGELFF; len: 15; d_gene: TRBD2; v_gene: TRBV28; abundance: NA
CDR3aa: CASKPQGSYQETQYF; len: 15; d_gene: NA; v_gene: TRBV5-1; abundance: NA
CDR3aa: CASSHKTGAETGNTEAFF; len: 18; d_gene: TRBD1; v_gene: TRBV7-9; abundance: NA
CDR3aa: CASSAPSGGRWAVETQYF; len: 18; d_gene: NA; v_gene: TRBV28; abundance: NA
CDR3aa: CASSQKPGLARNTQYF; len: 16; d_gene: TRBD2; v_gene: TRBV4-1; abundance: NA
CDR3aa: CASSHGDRELYGYTF; len: 15; d_gene: TRBD1; v_gene: TRBV5-1; abundance: NA
CDR3aa: CASSLPGGADTQYF; len: 14; d_gene: TRBD1; v_gene: TRBV5-6; abundance: NA
CDR3aa: CASSSLRFSGNTIYF; len: 15; d_gene: NA; v_gene: TRBV7-9; abundance: NA
CDR3aa: CASRRGQFGTEAFF; len: 14; d_gene: TRBD1; v_gene: TRBV19; abundance: NA
CDR3aa: CASSGYSSKETQYF; len: 14; d_gene: NA; v_gene: TRBV28; abundance: NA
CDR3aa: CAWSRTRTSGGSPSSTDTQYF; len: 21; d_gene: TRBD2; v_gene: TRBV30; abundance: NA
CDR3aa: CASSFWGNYEQYF; len: 13; d_gene: NA; v_gene: TRBV11-1; abundance: NA
CDR3aa: CASSSRGSGANVLTF; len: 15; d_gene: NA; v_gene: TRBV2; abundance: NA
CDR3aa: CASSRTVLQGAEAFF; len: 15; d_gene: NA; v_gene: TRBV4-3; abundance: few
CDR3aa: CASSLYYRISSTDTQYF; len: 17; d_gene: NA; v_gene: TRBV7-2; abundance: NA
CDR3aa: CASSIGVGTDTQYF; len: 14; d_gene: NA; v_gene: TRBV19; abundance: NA
CDR3aa: CASSRSGSRYEQYF; len: 14; d_gene: TRBD2; v_gene: TRBV7-2; abundance: NA
CDR3aa: CASNVDAGGSGEQYF; len: 15; d_gene: TRBD1; v_gene: TRBV6-6; abundance: NA
CDR3aa: CASSAGLAEWNTGELFF; len: 17; d_gene: TRBD2; v_gene: TRBV9; abundance: NA
CDR3aa: CASSPRDRGIADTQYF; len: 16; d_gene: TRBD1; v_gene: TRBV5-8; abundance: NA
CDR3aa: CASSEGSLLTYEQYF; len: 15; d_gene: NA; v_gene: TRBV6-1; abundance: once
CDR3aa: CASSWGTGNTEAFF; len: 14; d_gene: TRBD1; v_gene: TRBV5-1; abundance: NA
CDR3aa: CASSSGGNYGYTF; len: 13; d_gene: NA; v_gene: TRBV5-4; abundance: NA
CDR3aa: CASSSEGNRYEQYF; len: 14; d_gene: NA; v_gene: TRBV7-9; abundance: NA
CDR3aa: CASSVASGVPGEQYF; len: 15; d_gene: TRBD2; v_gene: TRBV9; abundance: NA
CDR3aa: CASITIPGLAVNTGELFF; len: 18; d_gene: NA; v_gene: TRBV21-1; abundance: NA
CDR3aa: CASSTTGGPMYF; len: 12; d_gene: TRBD1; v_gene: TRBV5-4; abundance: once
CDR3aa: CATSRLAGGQYEQYF; len: 15; d_gene: TRBD2; v_gene: TRBV15; abundance: NA
CDR3aa: CASSLSGGQDTQYF; len: 14; d_gene: NA; v_gene: TRBV7-9; abundance: NA
CDR3aa: CASSKGARCQETQYF; len: 15; d_gene: NA; v_gene: TRBV21-1; abundance: NA
CDR3aa: CSVGGGAGFLEQYF; len: 14; d_gene: NA; v_gene: TRBV29-1; abundance: NA
CDR3aa: CASSFRAAGELFF; len: 13; d_gene: NA; v_gene: TRBV7-3; abundance: NA
CDR3aa: CASSDIGTGYNEQFF; len: 15; d_gene: TRBD1; v_gene: TRBV6-1; abundance: NA
CDR3aa: CASSPQWAPNQPQHF; len: 15; d_gene: NA; v_gene: TRBV4-3; abundance: NA
CDR3aa: CASSLGRGYEQYF; len: 13; d_gene: NA; v_gene: TRBV28; abundance: NA
CDR3aa: CATRDTNTEAFF; len: 12; d_gene: NA; v_gene: TRBV24-1; abundance: NA
CDR3aa: CASSSTLLAGGRGDTQYF; len: 18; d_gene: TRBD2; v_gene: TRBV28; abundance: NA
CDR3aa: CASSASKGGEQYF; len: 13; d_gene: NA; v_gene: TRBV12-3/TRBV12-4; abundance: NA
CDR3aa: CASSLTVGTGDTDTQYF; len: 17; d_gene: TRBD1; v_gene: TRBV6-2/TRBV6-3; abundance: NA
CDR3aa: CASSRTGELFF; len: 11; d_gene: NA; v_gene: TRBV7-9; abundance: NA
CDR3aa: CASSLAAGVAETQYF; len: 15; d_gene: TRBD2; v_gene: TRBV7-8; abundance: NA
CDR3aa: CATSEPGLGPGANVLTF; len: 17; d_gene: NA; v_gene: TRBV24-1; abundance: NA
CDR3aa: CASSYSSGGGSSYNEQFF; len: 18; d_gene: TRBD2; v_gene: TRBV6-2/TRBV6-3; abundance: NA
CDR3aa: CASSLNSEKLFF; len: 12; d_gene: NA; v_gene: TRBV11-3; abundance: NA
CDR3aa: CASSLPANYPYEQYF; len: 15; d_gene: NA; v_gene: TRBV27; abundance: once
CDR3aa: CASRLPGSDEQYF; len: 13; d_gene: NA; v_gene: TRBV6-5; abundance: NA
CDR3aa: CASSPLAGSYNEQFF; len: 15; d_gene: TRBD2; v_gene: TRBV7-6; abundance: NA